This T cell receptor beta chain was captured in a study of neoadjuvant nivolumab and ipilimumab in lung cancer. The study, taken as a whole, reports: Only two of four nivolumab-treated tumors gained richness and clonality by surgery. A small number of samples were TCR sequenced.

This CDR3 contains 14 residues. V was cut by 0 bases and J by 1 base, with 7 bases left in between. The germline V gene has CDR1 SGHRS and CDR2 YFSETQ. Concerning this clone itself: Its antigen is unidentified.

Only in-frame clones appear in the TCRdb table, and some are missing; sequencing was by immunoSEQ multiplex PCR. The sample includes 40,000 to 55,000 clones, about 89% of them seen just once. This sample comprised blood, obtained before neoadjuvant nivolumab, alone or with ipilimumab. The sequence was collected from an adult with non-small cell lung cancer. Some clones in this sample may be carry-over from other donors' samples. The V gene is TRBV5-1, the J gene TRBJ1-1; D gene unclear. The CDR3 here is CASSLGQQNTEAFF. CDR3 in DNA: TGCGCCAGCAGCTTGGGGCAGCAGAACACTGAAGCTTTCTTT.